A few counts support the clone carrying this TCR beta chain. As yet, its antigen is unknown. These data are taken from a study of beta chain features in type 1 diabetes. The study reverse transcribed the entire isolated RNA, so it sequenced expressed TCRB transcripts. Some clones are missing from TCRdb's copy, which holds only in-frame ones; the method was immunoSEQ multiplex PCR. The sample has 310,000 or so clones, approximately 9.9% seen once; the top ten hold more than 0.015%. Every donor provided one heparinised blood draw, which averaged roughly 120 mL. Staining for CD45RO/CCR7/CD25/CD127/CD95/CD27 allowed sorting of CD4+ naive, central memory, regulatory and stem cell-like memory cells. This CDR3 region has 17 residues. Germline V gene lookup returns CDR1 SGHTA and CDR2 FQGNSA. J gave up 4 bases and V 5 bases, and 10 bases lay outside the gene matches. Whole-study findings and limits: In comparison with healthy donors, patients had naive, central memory and Treg TCRB repertoires that appeared more similar. Among all four CD4+ subsets, Type 1 diabetes patients had TCRB CDR3s that were moderately but significantly shorter.

This clonotype originated in a woman in her 30s in good health. The chain employs TRBV7-2 and TRBJ2-3; the match to TRBD2 covers 12 bases. The source material was naive CD4+ T cells from blood. The DNA for the CDR3 is TGTGCCAGCAGCGTACCGAGGACTAGCGGGAAATCAGATACGCAGTATTTT. As protein: CASSVPRTSGKSDTQYF.